The rows below give T cell receptor beta chains drawn from one sample of a study of shared clonotypes between healthy human individuals. Data came from immunoSEQ multiplex PCR; TCRdb stores just in-frame clones and leaves some out. Here the sample spans 1.5 million to 2.5 million clones, about 95% being singletons. Sequencing input: naive CD8+ T cells sorted from blood. Receptor source: a man between 18 and 35 years old in good health. Both conserved end residues are part of each CDR3. Each record gives: J gene, D gene, V gene, clone size, CDR3 protein, CDR3 DNA. D genes are given only for firm matches. The size entry is marked missing in some rows and otherwise reads once, few, many or a size class.

J: TRBJ2-5; D: .; V: TRBV4-2; size: .; CDR3: CASSQDTRETQYF; DNA: TGTGCCAGCAGCCAAGATACTAGGGAGACCCAGTACTTC
J: TRBJ2-1; D: .; V: TRBV9; size: .; CDR3: CASGVGAAGEQFF; DNA: TGTGCCAGCGGGGTAGGGGCTGCTGGTGAGCAGTTCTTC
J: TRBJ2-2; D: .; V: TRBV27; size: .; CDR3: CASSLRSGPGELFF; DNA: TGTGCCAGCAGTTTAAGGTCCGGCCCCGGGGAGCTGTTTTTT
J: TRBJ2-7; D: .; V: TRBV5-1; size: .; CDR3: CASSLGDSTYEQYF; DNA: TGCGCCAGCAGCTTGGGGGACTCCACCTACGAGCAGTACTTC
J: TRBJ2-1; D: .; V: TRBV6-5; size: .; CDR3: CASSYGTSNEQFF; DNA: TGTGCCAGCAGCTACGGGACTTCCAATGAGCAGTTCTTC
J: TRBJ2-7; D: TRBD1; V: TRBV5-4; size: .; CDR3: CASSPGQGFSYEQYF; DNA: TGTGCCAGCAGCCCGGGACAGGGATTCTCCTACGAGCAGTACTTC
J: TRBJ2-7; D: .; V: TRBV7-9; size: .; CDR3: CASSLAFREQYF; DNA: TGTGCCAGCAGCCTAGCTTTCCGCGAGCAGTACTTC
J: TRBJ1-1; D: .; V: TRBV27; size: .; CDR3: CASRNLGGDEAFF; DNA: TGTGCCAGCCGTAACTTGGGGGGGGACGAAGCTTTCTTT
J: TRBJ2-3; D: .; V: TRBV19; size: .; CDR3: CASGQLDTDTQYF; DNA: TGTGCCAGCGGACAGCTAGACACAGATACGCAGTATTTT
J: TRBJ1-2; D: TRBD1; V: TRBV29-1; size: once; CDR3: CSVEEAGDRGRYGYTF; DNA: TGCAGCGTTGAAGAAGCGGGGGACAGGGGGAGGTATGGCTACACCTTC
J: TRBJ2-2; D: TRBD1; V: TRBV4-3; size: .; CDR3: CASSQDRGDDTGELFF; DNA: TGCGCCAGCAGCCAGGACAGGGGGGATGACACCGGGGAGCTGTTTTTT
J: TRBJ2-7; D: .; V: TRBV11-2; size: .; CDR3: CASSLGGRVRSYEQYF; DNA: TGTGCCAGCAGTTTGGGGGGGCGGGTACGCTCCTACGAGCAGTACTTC
J: TRBJ2-7; D: TRBD1; V: TRBV5-1; size: .; CDR3: CASSSFAGGDEQYF; DNA: TGCGCCAGCAGCTCGTTCGCAGGGGGCGACGAGCAGTACTTC
J: TRBJ1-1; D: .; V: TRBV7-9; size: .; CDR3: CASRNRGGVNTEAFF; DNA: TGTGCCAGCCGAAACCGCGGGGGAGTGAACACTGAAGCTTTCTTT
J: TRBJ2-5; D: .; V: TRBV11-2; size: .; CDR3: CASSLAERAPETQYF; DNA: TGTGCCAGCAGCTTAGCGGAGAGGGCGCCGGAGACCCAGTACTTC
J: TRBJ2-1; D: TRBD2; V: TRBV4-3; size: once; CDR3: CASSPYLAGGSDEQFF; DNA: TGCGCCAGCAGCCCCTACCTAGCGGGAGGTAGTGATGAGCAGTTCTTC
J: TRBJ2-1; D: .; V: TRBV19; size: few; CDR3: CASSIRGNEQFF; DNA: TGTGCCAGTAGTATACGAGGGAATGAGCAGTTCTTC
J: TRBJ2-2; D: TRBD1; V: TRBV6-5; size: once; CDR3: CASQRTGDTGELFF; DNA: TGTGCCAGCCAGAGGACAGGGGACACCGGGGAGCTGTTTTTT
J: TRBJ1-1; D: .; V: TRBV28; size: .; CDR3: CASSLYRYTEAFF; DNA: TGTGCCAGCAGTTTATACCGTTACACTGAAGCTTTCTTT
J: TRBJ2-1; D: .; V: TRBV30; size: .; CDR3: CAWSPLVARSYNEQFF; DNA: TGTGCCTGGAGCCCCCTCGTAGCTCGTTCCTACAATGAGCAGTTCTTC
J: TRBJ2-7; D: TRBD1; V: TRBV7-9; size: .; CDR3: CASSVGTGGTYEQYF; DNA: TGTGCCAGCAGCGTCGGGACAGGGGGTACCTACGAGCAGTACTTC
J: TRBJ2-7; D: .; V: TRBV7-8; size: .; CDR3: CASSLARVFGYEQYF; DNA: TGTGCCAGCAGCTTAGCGAGGGTATTTGGCTACGAGCAGTACTTC
J: TRBJ1-3; D: .; V: TRBV4-3; size: .; CDR3: CASSQEGLGSGNTIYF; DNA: TGCGCCAGCAGCCAAGAGGGGCTAGGGTCTGGAAACACCATATATTTT
J: TRBJ2-2; D: .; V: TRBV11-3; size: .; CDR3: CASSLDHTGELFF; DNA: TGTGCCAGCAGCTTAGACCATACCGGGGAGCTGTTTTTT
J: TRBJ2-5; D: .; V: TRBV18; size: .; CDR3: CASSSGASKETQYF; DNA: TGTGCCAGCTCATCAGGGGCCAGTAAAGAGACCCAGTACTTC
J: TRBJ2-7; D: .; V: TRBV27; size: once; CDR3: CASSFAVRSYEQYF; DNA: TGTGCCAGCAGTTTCGCAGTGCGCTCCTACGAGCAGTACTTC
J: TRBJ1-2; D: .; V: TRBV5-4; size: .; CDR3: CASSDPNREHYGYTF; DNA: TGTGCCAGCAGCGATCCTAACAGGGAGCACTATGGCTACACCTTC
J: TRBJ2-7; D: .; V: TRBV29-1; size: once; CDR3: CSVTPPGTGEQYF; DNA: TGCAGCGTCACCCCCCCGGGTACGGGGGAGCAGTACTTC
J: TRBJ1-4; D: .; V: TRBV2; size: .; CDR3: CASSFNEKLFF; DNA: TGTGCCAGCAGTTTTAATGAAAAACTGTTTTTT
J: TRBJ1-1; D: .; V: TRBV2; size: once; CDR3: CASSDVGVRTMNTEAFF; DNA: TGTGCCAGCAGTGACGTAGGGGTCAGGACCATGAACACTGAAGCTTTCTTT
J: TRBJ1-6; D: .; V: TRBV6-1; size: .; CDR3: CASSELLGMNSPLHF; DNA: TGTGCCAGCAGTGAATTATTGGGGATGAATTCACCCCTCCACTTT
J: TRBJ2-6; D: TRBD2; V: TRBV4-3; size: .; CDR3: CASSPGASGSLSGANVLTF; DNA: TGCGCCAGCAGCCCAGGGGCTAGCGGGAGTCTTTCTGGGGCCAACGTCCTGACTTTC
J: TRBJ2-1; D: .; V: TRBV27; size: .; CDR3: CASRPSGRGNEQFF; DNA: TGTGCCAGCCGCCCTTCTGGCAGGGGCAATGAGCAGTTCTTC
J: TRBJ1-1; D: .; V: TRBV11-2; size: .; CDR3: CASAITGSGNTEAFF; DNA: TGTGCCAGCGCCATAACAGGGTCCGGGAACACTGAAGCTTTCTTT
J: TRBJ2-5; D: .; V: TRBV14; size: .; CDR3: CASSPREETQYF; DNA: TGTGCCAGCAGCCCACGGGAAGAGACCCAGTACTTC
J: TRBJ1-1; D: TRBD1; V: TRBV28; size: once; CDR3: CASSLGGSGDTEAFF; DNA: TGTGCCAGCAGCCTAGGGGGCTCAGGGGACACTGAAGCTTTCTTT
J: TRBJ1-1; D: TRBD1; V: TRBV5-1; size: .; CDR3: CASSSGTGVTEAFF; DNA: TGCGCCAGCAGCTCAGGGACAGGGGTCACTGAAGCTTTCTTT
J: TRBJ2-1; D: .; V: TRBV5-6; size: .; CDR3: CASSLVTGPTSYNEQFF; DNA: TGTGCCAGCAGCTTGGTGACGGGGCCAACCTCCTACAATGAGCAGTTCTTC
J: TRBJ1-4; D: .; V: TRBV7-7; size: .; CDR3: CASSFGPLFWGLFEKLFF; DNA: TGTGCTAGCAGCTTTGGACCCTTGTTTTGGGGGCTGTTTGAAAAACTGTTTTTT
J: TRBJ2-1; D: TRBD2; V: TRBV28; size: .; CDR3: CASSPLAGETYNEQFF; DNA: TGTGCCAGCAGTCCCCTAGCGGGGGAAACCTACAATGAGCAGTTCTTC
J: TRBJ1-1; D: .; V: TRBV7-9; size: .; CDR3: CASSPTGSEAFF; DNA: TGTGCCAGCAGCCCTACGGGTTCTGAAGCTTTCTTT
J: TRBJ2-1; D: TRBD1; V: TRBV7-9; size: .; CDR3: CASSPPDRVGSEQFF; DNA: TGTGCCAGCAGCCCTCCGGACAGGGTTGGGAGTGAGCAGTTCTTC
J: TRBJ1-1; D: .; V: TRBV28; size: once; CDR3: CASSLTRLDTEAFF; DNA: TGTGCCAGCAGTTTAACCAGGCTTGACACTGAAGCTTTCTTT
J: TRBJ2-7; D: .; V: TRBV28; size: .; CDR3: CASSQSGEGAYEQYF; DNA: TGTGCCAGCAGCCAGTCAGGGGAGGGAGCCTACGAGCAGTACTTC
J: TRBJ1-2; D: .; V: TRBV21-1; size: few; CDR3: CASSKDTRASNYGYTF; DNA: TGTGCCAGCAGCAAAGATACGAGGGCATCTAACTATGGCTACACCTTC
J: TRBJ2-3; D: .; V: TRBV27; size: once; CDR3: CASSSRVPGDTQYF; DNA: TGTGCCAGCAGTTCCAGGGTCCCGGGGGATACGCAGTATTTT
J: TRBJ2-7; D: .; V: TRBV5-1; size: .; CDR3: CASSSGAIPYEQYF; DNA: TGCGCCAGCAGCTCCGGGGCAATTCCCTACGAGCAGTACTTC
J: TRBJ2-1; D: TRBD2; V: TRBV9; size: .; CDR3: CASSPRLAGGFEQFF; DNA: TGTGCCAGCAGCCCTCGCCTAGCGGGAGGGTTTGAGCAGTTCTTC
J: TRBJ1-5; D: TRBD1; V: TRBV7-9; size: .; CDR3: CASSLGQGDQPQHF; DNA: TGTGCCAGCAGCTTGGGACAGGGGGATCAGCCCCAGCATTTT
J: TRBJ1-1; D: TRBD1; V: TRBV4-3; size: .; CDR3: CASSQWPTGVNTEAFF; DNA: TGCGCCAGCAGCCAATGGCCCACAGGGGTAAACACTGAAGCTTTCTTT
J: TRBJ2-1; D: .; V: TRBV7-3; size: .; CDR3: CASSLKGRNGDEQFF; DNA: TGTGCCAGCAGCTTAAAGGGACGAAACGGGGATGAGCAGTTCTTC
J: TRBJ2-3; D: TRBD2; V: TRBV7-2; size: .; CDR3: CASSGEAGVGTDTQYF; DNA: TGTGCCAGCAGTGGGGAAGCGGGAGTGGGAACAGATACGCAGTATTTT
J: TRBJ2-7; D: TRBD1; V: TRBV19; size: .; CDR3: CASSPGTGSYEQYF; DNA: TGTGCCAGTAGTCCGGGGACAGGCAGCTACGAGCAGTACTTC
J: TRBJ2-3; D: .; V: TRBV19; size: .; CDR3: CASSYLSTDTQYF; DNA: TGTGCCAGTAGTTACTTAAGCACAGATACGCAGTATTTT
J: TRBJ2-5; D: TRBD1; V: TRBV10-3; size: once; CDR3: CAISGGDRDQETQYF; DNA: TGTGCCATCAGTGGGGGGGACAGGGATCAAGAGACCCAGTACTTC